The T cell receptor beta chain described here comes from a study of blood T cell repertoires in COVID-19. Overall study: The analysed material was cDNA or gDNA that came from T cells, B-cell-depleted T cells, or PBMCs.

Authors' data handling: Amplification of reference gene primers was used by the study to estimate nucleated cell counts. Clones were read by immunoSEQ multiplex PCR, and TCRdb kept only the in-frame ones, dropping some. The V and J calls and clone size are taken from that table; D and trimming were inferred from the DNA. The table has under 350,000 clones, approximately 90% seen once. This CDR3 comprises 14 residues. Germline loops: CDR1 SGDLS, CDR2 YYNGEE. The ends were cut back, 4 bases at V and 5 bases at J, with 10 bases in the middle. The receptor was isolated from a middle-aged man with acute or convalescent COVID-19. The chain has TRBV9 and TRBJ2-6; D might be TRBD1 (6 bases). Input material: peripheral blood. The CDR3 sequence is CASSKGVWANVLTF. The CDR3 nucleotides are TGTGCCAGCAGCAAGGGGGTCTGGGCCAACGTCCTGACTTTC.